The next 20 T cell receptor beta chains were all read from a single sample in a study of blood T cell repertoires in COVID-19 (TCRdb year 2020). Library creation used the immunoSEQ multiplex PCR assay. The table comes from immuneACCESS by way of TCRdb, which keeps in-frame sequences with V and J called. Part of the clones is missing from these tables; in studies checked, under half for an unresolved V gene and the rest for unknown reasons. Counted in this sample were about 170,000 clones; roughly 89% of them appeared once. Of the sample, about 1.6% is held by the ten largest clones. Material: peripheral blood. The receptors derive from a woman between 45 and 60 years old with acute or convalescent COVID-19.

The rearrangement links TRBV19 to TRBJ2-1; 9 bases are a match to TRBD1. V lost 6 bases, J lost 0 bases, and 0 bases stayed unmatched. The V gene's germline CDR1 is LNHDA and CDR2 SQIVND (reference sequence). CDR3 length equals 14 residues. This chain's CDR3 is CASRDRGSYNEQFF. Written as DNA, the CDR3 is TGTGCCAGTAGGGACAGGGGCTCCTACAATGAGCAGTTCTTC.

The chain couples TRBV4-3 to TRBJ1-6; tentative D call: TRBD1 (5 bases). The CDR3 totals 15 residues. The V gene's germline CDR1 is LGHNA and CDR2 YSLEER. V lost 0 bases and J lost 7, with 10 bases in between. The CDR3 sequence is CASSQEWGRNSPLHF. The DNA of the CDR3 is TGCGCCAGCAGCCAAGAATGGGGGAGGAATTCACCCCTCCACTTT.

V gene TRBV5-1 combines with J gene TRBJ1-1; TRBD1 might be the D (6 bases). V lost 4 bases, J lost 10 bases, and 14 bases lay in between. The CDR3 has 12 residues. Germline V gene data show CDR1 as SGHRS and CDR2 as YFSETQ. The CDR3 is CASSMDSLRAFF. The CDR3 DNA sequence: TGCGCCAGCAGCATGGACAGCCTGCGAGCTTTCTTT.

This sequence joins TRBV10-3 and TRBJ2-7; TRBD1 matches at 7 bases. V lost 6 bases to trimming and J lost 2 bases; unmatched junction nucleotides: 4. The CDR3 loop spans 13 amino acids. CDR1 is ENHRY and CDR2 is SYGVKD in the germline V gene. CDR3 sequence: CAIRGTVPYEQYF. CDR3 nucleotide sequence: TGTGCCATCAGGGGGACAGTGCCCTACGAGCAGTACTTC.

The V and J genes are TRBV7-9 and TRBJ1-6, with 10 bases fitting TRBD1. This CDR3 contains 18 residues. Germline CDR1 reads SEHNR; CDR2 reads FQNEAQ (reference sequence). V trimming: 1 base; J trimming: 8 bases; junction bases outside the gene matches: 11. CDR3 sequence: CASSLVWTGGSDDSPLHF. CDR3 sequence (DNA): TGTGCCAGCAGCTTAGTCTGGACAGGGGGTTCTGATGATTCACCCCTCCACTTT.

The chain recombines TRBV5-1 with TRBJ1-4, with 7 bases that match TRBD1. This CDR3 region has 14 residues. Germline V lookup: CDR1 SGHRS, CDR2 YFSETQ. V was pared by 1 base and J by 5 bases, with 2 bases of the junction left unmatched. The CDR3 DNA sequence: TGCGCCAGCAGCTTGTCGACAGGGAATGAAAAACTGTTTTTT. Translated, it gives CASSLSTGNEKLFF.

The chain couples TRBV19 to TRBJ2-1; the match to TRBD2 covers 8 bases. V trimming: 4 bases; J trimming: 6 bases; junction bases outside the gene matches: 5. This CDR3 is built from 14 residues. The germline V gene has CDR1 LNHDA and CDR2 SQIVND (reference sequence). CDR3 residues: CASSSGGPPNEQFF. The CDR3, as DNA: TGTGCCAGTAGTAGCGGGGGGCCCCCCAATGAGCAGTTCTTC.

Here the CDR3 DNA reads TGTGCCAGCAGCCTACAGGGGGGGTTCGGTAATTCACCCCTCCACTTT. This sequence encodes CASSLQGGFGNSPLHF. V is TRBV7-3 and J is TRBJ1-6, with 8 bases lining up with TRBD1. Germline V gene sequence: CDR1 SGHTA, CDR2 FQGTGA. Trimming cost V 5 bases and J 6 bases; bases outside gene matches: 9. The CDR3 has 16 residues.

The rearrangement links TRBV20-1 to TRBJ1-1; TRBD1 matches at 7 bases. The CDR3 covers 11 residues. CDR1 is DFQATT and CDR2 is SNEGSKA in the germline V gene (reference sequence). V dropped 6 bases and J dropped 9; count of bases not matched to a gene: 7. The CDR3 DNA sequence: TGCAGTGCATCAGGGGGAGTGAAAGCTTTCTTT. Translating it yields CSASGGVKAFF.

The rearrangement uses TRBV4-1 and TRBJ1-6; D perhaps matches TRBD1 (6 bases). Germline V CDR1 and CDR2: MGHRA, YSYEKL. The CDR3 loop spans 15 amino acids. V lost 1 base and J 9 bases, leaving 13 bases between the germline ends. This chain's CDR3 is CASSQVWDISSPLHF. The CDR3 nucleotides are TGCGCCAGCAGCCAAGTTTGGGACATAAGTTCACCCCTCCACTTT.

The CDR3 loop is CASSPRTGRLDEQYF. The CDR3 nucleotides are TGTGCCAGCAGCCCTAGGACAGGGAGACTTGACGAGCAGTACTTC. The genes are TRBV3-1 (or the pseudogene TRBV3-2) and TRBJ2-7, with 8 bases matching TRBD1. This CDR3 spans 15 amino acids. CDR1 LGHDT and CDR2 YNNKEL come from the germline V gene (reference sequence). The ends lost 4 bases at V and 5 bases at J; junction bases unmatched: 10.

V usage is TRBV6-5 and J usage is TRBJ1-2, with D hard to call. V gave up 0 bases and J gave up 5 bases, with 10 bases separating them. Germline V gives CDR1 MNHEY, CDR2 SVGAGI. CDR3 size: 14 residues. The chain's CDR3 is CASSYSFPVYGYTF. The CDR3 nucleotides read TGTGCCAGCAGTTACTCGTTTCCTGTGTATGGCTACACCTTC.

A single count supports this clone. The chain links TRBV7-9 to TRBJ1-6; a possible D gene is TRBD1 (6 bases). The germline V gene encodes CDR1 SEHNR and CDR2 FQNEAQ (reference sequence). This CDR3 has 14 amino acids. V gave up 1 base and J gave up 7 bases, with 8 bases separating them. Here the CDR3 reads CASSLDGGNSPLHF. The CDR3, as DNA: TGTGCCAGCAGCTTAGATGGGGGCAATTCACCCCTCCACTTT.

V gene TRBV10-2 combines with J gene TRBJ1-1; 8 positions agree with TRBD1. Germline V gene sequence: CDR1 WSHSY, CDR2 SAAADI. The CDR3 sequence is 12 residues long. The ends lost 4 bases at V and 11 bases at J; junction bases unmatched: 6. The DNA of the CDR3 is TGCGCCAGCAGTGCCTACAGGGGGGACGCTTTCTTT. The encoded protein is CASSAYRGDAFF.

V and J are TRBV4-3 and TRBJ2-7, with D possibly matching TRBD1 (5 bases). This CDR3 contains 16 residues. V gave up 0 bases and J gave up 3 bases, with 15 bases separating them. Germline-derived CDR1 and CDR2 are LGHNA and YSLEER. The DNA of the CDR3 is TGCGCCAGCAGCCAAGAGGTTGGCCAGGGATACTACGAGCAGTACTTC. This translates into CASSQEVGQGYYEQYF.

V usage is TRBV5-8 and J usage is TRBJ1-1, with unresolved D. Germline V gives CDR1 SGHTS, CDR2 YDEGEE. Trimming removed 4 bases from V and 5 bases from J, with 12 bases in between. The CDR3 extends over 13 amino acids. The CDR3 is CASSERGGTEAFF. The CDR3 nucleotides are TGTGCCAGCAGCGAGAGAGGCGGAACTGAAGCTTTCTTT.

The chain's CDR3 is CASSPDSVNTEAFF. The CDR3 coding sequence is TGTGCCAGTAGTCCGGACAGTGTGAACACTGAAGCTTTCTTT. The chain employs TRBV19 and TRBJ1-1; D possibly corresponds to TRBD1 (6 bases). This CDR3 is built from 14 residues. Germline CDR1 LNHDA, CDR2 SQIVND (reference sequence). V lost 5 bases and J 0 bases, leaving 10 bases between the germline ends. Filled out from reference TRBV19 and TRBJ1-1, the complete variable domain reads DGGITQSPKYLFRKEGQNVTLSCEQNLNHDAMYWYRQDPGQGLRLIYYSQIVNDFQKGDIAEGYSVSREKKESFPLTVTSAQKNPTAFYLCASSPDSVNTEAFFGQGTRLTVV.

The CDR3 loop is CASSSQGAQNTEAFF. The CDR3 DNA reads as TGTGCCAGCAGCTCACAGGGGGCGCAGAACACTGAAGCTTTCTTT. V is TRBV11-3 and J is TRBJ1-1; 9 bases line up with TRBD1. V was pared by 4 bases and J by 1 base, with 4 bases of the junction left unmatched. In germline, CDR1 is SGHNT, CDR2 YENEEA. The CDR3 is made up of 15 amino acids.

The V gene is TRBV9, the J gene TRBJ2-2; 11 bases agree with TRBD2. CDR3 length equals 16 residues. The germline V gene encodes CDR1 SGDLS and CDR2 YYNGEE. After removal of 9 bases from V and 7 bases from J, the junction contained 14 bases not matched to a gene. CDR3 protein: CATSERGTSGLGELFF. CDR3 DNA: TGTGCCACCTCGGAGAGGGGGACTAGCGGCCTCGGGGAGCTGTTTTTT.

The chain has TRBV21-1 and TRBJ1-6; TRBD1, the D gene given by the table, was not confirmed from the DNA. TRBV21-1 is termed a pseudogene. The CDR3 spans 15 residues. The CDR3 DNA follows: TGTGCCAGCAGCAAAGTAACAGGAGCCCGTTCACCCCTCCACTTT. Translating gives CASSKVTGARSPLHF.